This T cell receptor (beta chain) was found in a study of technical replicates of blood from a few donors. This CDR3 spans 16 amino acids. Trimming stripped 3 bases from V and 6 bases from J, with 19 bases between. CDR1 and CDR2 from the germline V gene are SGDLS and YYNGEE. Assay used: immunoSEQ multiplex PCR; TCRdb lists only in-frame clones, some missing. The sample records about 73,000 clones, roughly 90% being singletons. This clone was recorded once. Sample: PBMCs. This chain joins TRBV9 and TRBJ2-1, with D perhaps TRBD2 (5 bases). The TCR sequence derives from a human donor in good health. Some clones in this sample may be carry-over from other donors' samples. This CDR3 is CASSGAGKSYSNEQFF. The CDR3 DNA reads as TGTGCCAGCAGCGGGGCCGGGAAGTCCTATTCCAATGAGCAGTTCTTC.